Listed below are T cell receptor beta chains from one sample, sequenced in a study of cytomegalovirus exposure and HLA in healthy donors. The method was immunoSEQ multiplex PCR; TCRdb's version includes in-frame clones alone and lacks a portion of them. The table lists 200,000 to 250,000 clones, 70% to 85% of them singletons. The sample comprised PBMCs. Receptors were obtained from a male donor in good health and CMV-seronegative. The CDR3 runs from the conserved cysteine through the conserved F or W. Each record gives: V gene, J gene, clone size, D gene, CDR3 DNA, CDR3 protein. D genes are given only for firm matches. The listing skips clone size in some rows; elsewhere it reads once, few, many or a size class.

V: TRBV7-8; J: TRBJ1-3; size: NA; D: TRBD1; DNA: TGTGCCAGCAGCTTAGCGGGATCCGGACAGGGCTTCTCTGGAAACACCATATATTTT; CDR3: CASSLAGSGQGFSGNTIYF
V: TRBV7-9; J: TRBJ1-1; size: NA; D: NA; DNA: TGTGCCAGCAGTAAACCTCGGGAGGGGACTGAAGCTTTCTTT; CDR3: CASSKPREGTEAFF
V: TRBV9; J: TRBJ2-3; size: once; D: NA; DNA: TGTGCCAGCAGCGTAGACCCTAGTGGGAGGCCGCTAGATACGCAGTATTTT; CDR3: CASSVDPSGRPLDTQYF
V: TRBV7-2; J: TRBJ2-1; size: NA; D: TRBD2; DNA: TGTGCCAGCAGCCGTCCCGCGGGAGTGATCTACAATGAGCAGTTCTTC; CDR3: CASSRPAGVIYNEQFF
V: TRBV5-1; J: TRBJ2-7; size: NA; D: TRBD1; DNA: TGCGCCAGCAGACCGGGACAGGGAACAAACGAGCAGTACTTC; CDR3: CASRPGQGTNEQYF
V: TRBV5-1; J: TRBJ2-2; size: NA; D: TRBD1; DNA: TGCGCCAGCAGCCCAGGACAGGGGGCGCGGGGCGGGGAGCTGTTTTTT; CDR3: CASSPGQGARGGELFF
V: TRBV2; J: TRBJ2-7; size: NA; D: TRBD1; DNA: TGTGCCAGCCGAGGGGGCTATGTCTCCTACGAGCAGTACTTC; CDR3: CASRGGYVSYEQYF
V: TRBV30; J: TRBJ2-7; size: NA; D: NA; DNA: TGTGCCTGGAGTCTGGGCATTGCCTACGAGCAGTACTTC; CDR3: CAWSLGIAYEQYF
V: TRBV11-2; J: TRBJ2-7; size: few; D: NA; DNA: TGTGCCAGCAGCGCGAATCGGGACTACGAGCAGTACTTC; CDR3: CASSANRDYEQYF
V: TRBV4-1; J: TRBJ2-1; size: NA; D: NA; DNA: TGCGCCAGCAGCCAAGTCCTCGGGAGTGGGTACAATGAGCAGTTCTTC; CDR3: CASSQVLGSGYNEQFF
V: TRBV28; J: TRBJ1-5; size: few; D: TRBD1; DNA: TGTGCCAGCAGTTTACGGGACAGGCCTAGCAATCAGCCCCAGCATTTT; CDR3: CASSLRDRPSNQPQHF
V: TRBV5-1; J: TRBJ1-1; size: few; D: NA; DNA: TGCGCCAGCAGCTACGTAGTGAACACTGAAGCTTTCTTT; CDR3: CASSYVVNTEAFF
V: TRBV10-1; J: TRBJ2-7; size: NA; D: NA; DNA: TGCGTCAGCAGCCCCTTGGGAACGGGAGTCGAGCAGTACTTC; CDR3: CVSSPLGTGVEQYF
V: TRBV15; J: TRBJ2-5; size: once; D: NA; DNA: TGTGCCACCAGCAAGGTCCGGCCGGGACTGCAGTACTTC; CDR3: CATSKVRPGLQYF
V: TRBV7-8; J: TRBJ2-3; size: NA; D: NA; DNA: TGTGCCAGCAGCTTAGTTATTGGAGGGTTAGGTGGTACGCAGTATTTT; CDR3: CASSLVIGGLGGTQYF
V: TRBV7-9; J: TRBJ1-3; size: NA; D: NA; DNA: TGTGCCAGCAGCTTTAGCACCGGAGGTTCTGGAAACACCATATATTTT; CDR3: CASSFSTGGSGNTIYF
V: TRBV9; J: TRBJ1-1; size: NA; D: NA; DNA: TGTGCCAGCAGCGTAGTTGGGGGGTCCACTGAAGCTTTCTTT; CDR3: CASSVVGGSTEAFF
V: TRBV28; J: TRBJ2-1; size: NA; D: TRBD1; DNA: TGCTCTACTGAGGGGACAGGGAGGGGGGGGGAGCAGTTCTTC; CDR3: CSTEGTGRGGEQFF
V: TRBV9; J: TRBJ1-3; size: NA; D: NA; DNA: TGTGCCAGCAGCGCCGGGATTTCTGGAAACACCATATATTTT; CDR3: CASSAGISGNTIYF
V: TRBV29-1; J: TRBJ1-4; size: NA; D: NA; DNA: TGCAGCGTTGAGATCGCGCGGCGTGAAAAACTGTTTTTT; CDR3: CSVEIARREKLFF